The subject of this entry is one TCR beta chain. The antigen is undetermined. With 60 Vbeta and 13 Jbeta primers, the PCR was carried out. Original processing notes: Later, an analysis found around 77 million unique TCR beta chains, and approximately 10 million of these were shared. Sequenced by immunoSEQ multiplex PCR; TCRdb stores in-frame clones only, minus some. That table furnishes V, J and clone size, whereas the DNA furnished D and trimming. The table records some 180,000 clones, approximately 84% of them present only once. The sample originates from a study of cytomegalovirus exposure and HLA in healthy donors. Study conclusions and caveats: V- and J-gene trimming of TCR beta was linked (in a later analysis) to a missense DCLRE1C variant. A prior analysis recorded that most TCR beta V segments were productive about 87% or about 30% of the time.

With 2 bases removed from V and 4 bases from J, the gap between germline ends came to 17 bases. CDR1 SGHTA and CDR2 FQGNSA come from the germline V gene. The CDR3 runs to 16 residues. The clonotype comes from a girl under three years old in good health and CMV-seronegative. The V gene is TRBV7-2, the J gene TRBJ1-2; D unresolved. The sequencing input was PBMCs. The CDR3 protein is CASSLYSVGQSYGYTF. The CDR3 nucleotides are TGTGCCAGCAGCTTATATTCTGTTGGGCAGTCCTATGGCTACACCTTC.